Below, 5 T cell receptor beta chains from the same sample are listed, as sequenced in a study of early T cells in non-severe SARS-CoV-2 infection. TCRdb itself ran the 5' RACE reads through MiXCR, one entry per CDR3 protein. The sample carries 85,000 to 95,000 distinct CDR3 sequences, roughly 14% recorded once. The sequencing sample was made of whole blood. The receptors stem from an adult who was a healthcare worker with PCR-confirmed SARS-CoV-2 infection or an uninfected control (not recorded which).

About this clonotype: A junction boundary mismatches the germline segment, possibly from a read error. V and J are TRBV3-1 and TRBJ1-4, with 7 bases fitting TRBD1. The length of the CDR3 is 17 residues. CDR1 is LGHDT, CDR2 YNNKEL, per germline (reference sequence). DNA for the CDR3: TGTGCCAGCAGCAGGACATTACAGGGGCCTTGGAATGGAAAACTGTTTTTT. Translated: CASSRTLQGPWNGKLFF.

The V gene is TRBV6-5, the J gene TRBJ1-1; D is perhaps TRBD1 (6 bases). Trimming stripped 5 bases from V and 5 bases from J, with 15 bases between. CDR3 length: 14 residues. Germline V gene sequence: CDR1 MNHEY, CDR2 SVGAGI. The CDR3 nucleotides read TGTGCCAGCAGTCCAGACAGGCGGGGGACTGAAGCTTTCTTT. It yields the protein CASSPDRRGTEAFF.

The rearrangement links TRBV28 to TRBJ1-3; TRBD1 is a possible D gene (5 bases). Trimming took off 7 bases at V and 4 bases at J, with 11 bases between the two ends. This CDR3 has 13 amino acids. The germline gives CDR1 MDHEN, CDR2 SYDVKM. CDR3 coding DNA: TGTGCCAGCATGATCAGGGTGGGAAACACCATATATTTT. Its protein product is CASMIRVGNTIYF.

This clonotype was found a few times. This chain connects TRBV7-9 to TRBJ2-3; 11 bases line up with TRBD1. CDR1 and CDR2 (germline): SEHNR, FQNEAQ (reference sequence). This CDR3 has 15 residues. The V gene end was trimmed by 4 bases and the J gene end by 6 bases; junction bases not matched to a gene: 6. CDR3 DNA sequence: TGTGCCAGCAGCTCGGGACAGGGGGGTCCCGATACGCAGTATTTT. Translation gives CASSSGQGGPDTQYF.

V is TRBV7-3 and J is TRBJ1-2, with D perhaps matching TRBD1 (6 bases). This CDR3 spans 18 amino acids. Between the trimmed V and J ends, which lost 4 bases and 3 bases, there was a span of 24 bases. CDR1 SGHTA and CDR2 FQGTGA come from the germline V gene. This CDR3 is CASSSRLKGTRSYYGYTF. The CDR3 DNA follows: TGTGCCAGCAGCTCCCGCCTCAAAGGGACAAGAAGCTACTATGGCTACACCTTC.